The 22 T cell receptor beta chains below come from one sample, sequenced in a study of cytomegalovirus exposure and HLA in healthy donors. 13 Jbeta primers and 60 Vbeta primers were used for the PCR. Sequenced by immunoSEQ multiplex PCR; TCRdb stores in-frame clones only, minus some. Altogether roughly 100,000 clones are present, about 13% being singletons, with the ten largest covering roughly 16%. Sequencing used PBMCs. All receptors come from a man in his forties in good health and CMV-seropositive.

V is TRBV12-5 and J is TRBJ2-7, with TRBD2 matching 7 bases. J gave up 0 bases and V 0 bases, and 8 bases lay outside the gene matches. Germline-derived CDR1 and CDR2 are LGHNT and FRNRAP. The CDR3 contains 17 residues. The chain's CDR3 is CASGLVPGGPSSYEQYF. The CDR3 DNA sequence: TGTGCTAGTGGTTTGGTACCGGGGGGTCCGAGCTCCTACGAGCAGTACTTC.

The chain has TRBV14 and TRBJ2-1; 9 bases align to TRBD2. The CDR3 extends over 16 amino acids. Looked up from germline, CDR1 is SGHDN and CDR2 is FVKESK. J was trimmed by 4 bases and V by 4 bases; bases with no gene match: 8. The CDR3 spells CASSPRGTSPYNEQFF. In DNA form, the CDR3 reads TGTGCCAGCAGCCCCCGCGGGACTAGCCCGTACAATGAGCAGTTCTTC.

In its sample, this clone was seen a few times. The rearrangement uses TRBV10-3 and TRBJ1-2; 8 bases are shared with TRBD1. CDR1 and CDR2 from the germline V gene are ENHRY and SYGVKD. V shed 8 bases, J shed 3 bases, and the junction held 5 bases outside the gene matches. The CDR3 is made up of 13 amino acids. The CDR3, as DNA: TGTGCCATCTCTCCACAGGGGGACTATGGCTACACCTTC. Translation: CAISPQGDYGYTF.

This clone occurred a few times. This rearrangement joins TRBV6-6 to TRBJ2-1, with 10 bases lining up with TRBD1. CDR3 length: 15 residues. V lost 6 bases and J lost 2; bases outside the gene matches: 4. Germline CDR1 MNHNY, CDR2 SVGAGI (reference sequence). CDR3 loop: CASSQTGGTYNEQFF. Written as DNA, the CDR3 is TGTGCCAGCAGCCAGACAGGGGGCACCTACAATGAGCAGTTCTTC.

This clone appeared a few times. The rearrangement uses TRBV4-2 and TRBJ2-5; D not certain. Germline CDR1 LGHNA, CDR2 YNFKEQ. The V end was cut by 1 base, the J end by 5 bases, with 8 bases between. CDR3 size: 13 residues. The CDR3 DNA sequence: TGTGCCAGCAGCCAAGTTCTAGTGGAGACCCAGTACTTC. It encodes CASSQVLVETQYF.

This clone has a handful of counts. This chain uses TRBV6-5 with TRBJ2-3, with D possibly matching TRBD1 (6 bases). From germline, CDR1 is MNHEY and CDR2 SVGAGI. The CDR3 length is 15 residues. V was cut by 5 bases and J by 1 base, with 13 bases left in between. The CDR3 sequence: CASSQGTTRTDTQYF. The CDR3 DNA follows: TGTGCCAGCAGTCAAGGGACAACCCGCACAGATACGCAGTATTTT.

The chain joins TRBV13 to TRBJ2-1, with TRBD1 identical over 7 bases. This CDR3 comprises 15 residues. Germline V gene lookup returns CDR1 PRHDT and CDR2 FYEKMQ (reference sequence). V shed 4 bases, J shed 3 bases, and the junction held 6 bases outside the gene matches. The chain's CDR3 is CASSSDRAGYNEQFF. The CDR3 DNA reads as TGTGCCAGCAGCTCCGACAGGGCAGGCTACAATGAGCAGTTCTTC.

This chain's CDR3 is CASSFTTGGYGYTF. The CDR3 DNA sequence: TGTGCCAGCAGCTTCACTACAGGGGGCTATGGCTACACCTTC. The V and J genes are TRBV7-2 and TRBJ1-2, with 8 bases identical to TRBD1. Unmatched junction bases numbered 4, after V lost 3 bases and J lost 4 bases. The CDR3 has 14 amino acids. Looked up from germline, CDR1 is SGHTA and CDR2 is FQGNSA.

V is TRBV28 and J is TRBJ1-4, with D perhaps TRBD1 (6 bases). Germline CDR1 reads MDHEN; CDR2 reads SYDVKM. The CDR3 extends over 13 amino acids. The ends were cut back, 6 bases at V and 8 bases at J, with 13 bases in the middle. The CDR3 region has the DNA TGTGCCAGCAGCTCAGGGGTAGGAGAAAAACTGTTTTTT. This encodes CASSSGVGEKLFF.

This chain joins TRBV6-5 and TRBJ2-5; 8 nucleotides match TRBD1. The J call is uncertain, as TRBJ2-7 better fits the DNA end. Germline assignment: CDR1 MNHEY and CDR2 SVGAGI. This CDR3 is built from 15 residues. The CDR3 region is CASGKDRASSYEQYF. The CDR3 DNA sequence: TGTGCCAGCGGTAAGGACAGGGCGAGCTCCTACGAGCAGTACTTC.

This clone turned up a few times. This sequence joins TRBV28 and TRBJ1-5; 11 nucleotides align to TRBD1. Germline CDR1 reads MDHEN; CDR2 reads SYDVKM. Trimming removed 6 bases from V and 10 bases from J; junction bases left unmatched: 11. The CDR3 extends over 15 amino acids. The CDR3 DNA follows: TGTGCCAGCAGGAAGGGACAGGGGGTTTATATCCCCCAGCATTTT. This sequence encodes CASRKGQGVYIPQHF.

This rearrangement joins TRBV27 to TRBJ2-2, with TRBD1 matching over 9 bases. Germline V gene sequence: CDR1 MNHEY, CDR2 SMNVEV (reference sequence). This CDR3 is built from 16 residues. The ends lost 7 bases at V and 5 bases at J; junction bases unmatched: 11. CDR3 nucleotide sequence: TGTGCCAGCACCAAGCTCGGGACAGGGAAGACCGGGGAGCTGTTTTTT. Encoded protein: CASTKLGTGKTGELFF.

The gene calls are TRBV29-1 and TRBJ2-5; 10 bases are shared with TRBD1. The CDR3 is 14 amino acids. Germline V gene sequence: CDR1 SQVTM, CDR2 ANQGSEA. Trimming took 7 bases from V and 5 from J; bases not matched to a gene: 10. In DNA form, the CDR3 reads TGCAGCGCATCGACAGGGGGCGAGGGGGAGACCCAGTACTTC. This gives the protein CSASTGGEGETQYF.

This clone has just a few counts. CDR3 sequence reads: CASSPSAQETQYF. CDR3 coding DNA: TGTGCCAGCAGCCCGAGTGCCCAAGAGACCCAGTACTTC. The genes are TRBV5-4 and TRBJ2-5; the D is unclear. Per the germline V gene, CDR1 is SGHNT and CDR2 is YYREEE (reference sequence). Trimming removed 4 bases from V and 1 base from J, with 8 bases in between. This CDR3 region has 13 residues. Supplemented by reference TRBV5-4 and TRBJ2-5, the full variable domain reads ETGVTQSPTHLIKTRGQQVTLRCSSQSGHNTVSWYQQALGQGPQFIFQYYREEENGRGNFPPRFSGLQFPNYSSELNVNALELDDSALYLCASSPSAQETQYFGPGTRLLVL.

The genes are TRBV4-2 and TRBJ1-5, with 7 bases aligning to TRBD1. V was clipped by 2 bases and J by 2 bases; unmatched bases: 3. This CDR3 is built from 15 residues. From germline, CDR1 is LGHNA and CDR2 YNFKEQ. CDR3 protein: CASSQITGGNQPQHF. In DNA form, the CDR3 reads TGTGCCAGCAGCCAAATTACAGGGGGCAATCAGCCCCAGCATTTT.

This clone was picked up a small number of times. Other DNA sequences within the sample encode an identical CDR3. The chain uses TRBV18 and TRBJ1-1, with no clear D. The CDR3 contains 13 residues. Trimming took 4 bases from V and 1 from J, leaving 7 bases between them. CDR1 is KGHSH and CDR2 is LQKENI in the germline V gene. For the CDR3, the DNA is TGTGCCAGCTCACAGGGAGAGAACACTGAAGCTTTCTTT. Its protein product is CASSQGENTEAFF.

This sequence joins TRBV5-4 and TRBJ1-2; 9 bases line up with TRBD1. The germline V gene encodes CDR1 SGHNT and CDR2 YYREEE (reference sequence). J lost 3 bases, V lost 5 bases, and 11 bases had no gene match. This CDR3 spans 16 amino acids. CDR3 protein: CASRPSRDRADYGYTF. The DNA for the CDR3 is TGTGCCAGCAGACCATCCCGGGACAGGGCGGACTATGGCTACACCTTC.

This chain uses TRBV19 with TRBJ2-7; the match to TRBD2 covers 8 bases. V lost 3 bases to trimming and J lost 1 base; unmatched junction nucleotides: 2. This CDR3 is built from 14 residues. Germline V gene sequence: CDR1 LNHDA, CDR2 SQIVND (reference sequence). CDR3 bases: TGTGCCAGTAGTATTAGCGGGGATTCCTACGAGCAGTACTTC. The encoded protein is CASSISGDSYEQYF. The whole variable domain, remainder taken from reference TRBV19 and TRBJ2-7, is DGGITQSPKYLFRKEGQNVTLSCEQNLNHDAMYWYRQDPGQGLRLIYYSQIVNDFQKGDIAEGYSVSREKKESFPLTVTSAQKNPTAFYLCASSISGDSYEQYFGPGTRLTVT.

This clone showed up just a few times. The rearrangement links TRBV11-3 to TRBJ2-3, with D uncertain. The CDR3 consists of 14 residues. Trimming left V 3 bases short and J 4 bases short, with 11 bases between. Germline V gene data show CDR1 as SGHNT and CDR2 as YENEEA. DNA of the CDR3: TGTGCCAGCAGCTTCGGCAGGATCCCAGATACGCAGTATTTT. The encoded protein is CASSFGRIPDTQYF.

This clone was recorded a few times. V is TRBV2 and J is TRBJ2-7; TRBD2 aligns across 7 bases. CDR3 size: 12 residues. V shed 6 bases and J 7 bases; nucleotides not matched to a gene: 6. Germline lookup yields CDR1 SNHLY and CDR2 FYNNEI. In DNA form, the CDR3 reads TGTGCCAGCAGGGGAGGACTAGTGGAGCAGTACTTC. This codes for CASRGGLVEQYF.

There are a few counts of this clone. The gene calls are TRBV27 and TRBJ1-6, with 9 bases matching TRBD1. Germline CDR1 reads MNHEY; CDR2 reads SMNVEV (reference sequence). Trimming at V came to 2 bases and at J to 2 bases, leaving 4 bases not matched to a gene. The CDR3 consists of 17 residues. The CDR3 DNA is TGTGCCAGCAGTTTAATGGACAGGGGAGCCTATAATTCACCCCTCCACTTT. Translating gives CASSLMDRGAYNSPLHF.

The chain carries TRBV28 and TRBJ1-5; weak D call: TRBD1 (6 bases). Trimming removed 6 bases at V and 5 bases at J, with 17 bases between. Germline CDR1 and CDR2: MDHEN and SYDVKM. There are 15 residues in the CDR3. CDR3 loop: CASRITGLRDQPQHF. The CDR3 nucleotides are TGTGCCAGCAGGATAACAGGGTTGCGCGATCAGCCCCAGCATTTT.